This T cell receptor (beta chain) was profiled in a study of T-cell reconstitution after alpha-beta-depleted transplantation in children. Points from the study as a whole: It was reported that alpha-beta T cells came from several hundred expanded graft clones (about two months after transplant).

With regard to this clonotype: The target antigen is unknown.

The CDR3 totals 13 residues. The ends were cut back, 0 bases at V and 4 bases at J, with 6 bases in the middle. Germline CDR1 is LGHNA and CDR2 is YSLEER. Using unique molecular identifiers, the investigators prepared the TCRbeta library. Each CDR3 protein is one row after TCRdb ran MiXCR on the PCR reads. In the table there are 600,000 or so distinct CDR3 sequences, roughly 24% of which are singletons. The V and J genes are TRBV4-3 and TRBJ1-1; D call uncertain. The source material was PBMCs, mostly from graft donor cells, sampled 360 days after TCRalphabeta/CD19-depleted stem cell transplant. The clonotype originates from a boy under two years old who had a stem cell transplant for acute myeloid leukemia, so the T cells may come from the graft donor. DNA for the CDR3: TGCGCCAGCAGCCAAGAATGGGGCACTGAAGCTTTCTTT. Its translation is CASSQEWGTEAFF.